A selection of T cell receptor beta chains follows, all from one sample in a study of breast tumors, draining lymph nodes, adjacent tissues. One entry per CDR3 protein, called by TCRdb with MiXCR from the multiplex PCR reads. The table has 150,000 to 200,000 distinct CDR3 sequences, approximately 33% seen once. Sequenced material: axillary lymph node tissue. Receptors originate from a female donor with breast cancer. Some clones in this sample may be carry-over from other donors' samples. Each CDR3 is given with its conserved first and last residue. The D gene is left open where the match is weak. Size is omitted from some rows. Given values are once, few, many or a class for expanded clones.

clone_size	d_call	v_call	j_call	cdr3_aa	cdr3_nt
few	TRBD2	TRBV27	TRBJ2-2	CASRPGLAGGSGELFF	TGTGCCAGCAGGCCCGGACTAGCGGGAGGGTCCGGGGAGCTGTTTTTT
NA	TRBD1	TRBV27	TRBJ1-4	CASKPGGYEKLFF	TGTGCCAGCAAACCAGGGGGGTATGAAAAACTGTTTTTT
NA	NA	TRBV13	TRBJ1-5	CASSLPGGMGNQPQHF	TGTGCCAGCAGCTTACCAGGCGGGATGGGCAATCAGCCCCAGCATTTT
many	TRBD1	TRBV12-3/TRBV12-4	TRBJ1-2	CASIRAGQGNYGYTF	TGTGCCAGCATTAGGGCGGGACAGGGGAACTATGGCTACACCTTC
NA	TRBD1	TRBV7-7	TRBJ1-5	CASSPTLGQGQETQHF	TGTGCTAGCAGCCCGACCCTGGGACAGGGGCAAGAGACCCAGCATTTT
NA	TRBD2	TRBV14	TRBJ2-3	CASSAGLAGGPDTQYF	TGTGCCAGCAGCGCGGGACTAGCGGGAGGGCCAGATACGCAGTATTTT
many	NA	TRBV12-5	TRBJ1-3	CASGSVGRNTIYF	TGTGCTAGTGGATCCGTTGGGAGAAACACCATATATTTT
many	NA	TRBV20-1	TRBJ1-1	CSVDLGGHQEMNTEAFF	TGCAGTGTTGACCTTGGGGGCCACCAAGAAATGAACACTGAAGCTTTCTTT
many	NA	TRBV19	TRBJ2-7	CASSIAALSEQYF	TGTGCCAGTAGTATAGCAGCCTTAAGCGAGCAGTACTTC
many	NA	TRBV7-8	TRBJ1-5	CASSLVASSNQPQHF	TGTGCCAGCAGCTTAGTTGCCAGCTCTAATCAGCCCCAGCATTTT
NA	TRBD1	TRBV10-3	TRBJ2-7	CASSDRGVYVQYF	TGTGCCAGCAGTGACAGGGGAGTATACGTGCAGTACTTC
few	TRBD2	TRBV6-5	TRBJ2-7	CASSSGTSNYEQYF	TGTGCCAGCAGTTCGGGGACTAGCAACTACGAGCAGTACTTC
few	TRBD1	TRBV19	TRBJ2-1	CASSIGTGLYNEQFF	TGTGCCAGTAGTATCGGGACAGGGCTCTACAATGAGCAGTTCTTC
many	TRBD2	TRBV7-7	TRBJ2-3	CASSLSPGLAGRDTQYF	TGTGCTAGCAGCTTATCACCGGGACTAGCGGGGAGGGATACGCAGTATTTT
many	TRBD1	TRBV18	TRBJ1-6	CASSPSTGAGSGSPLHF	TGTGCCAGCTCACCTTCGACAGGGGCAGGGTCCGGTTCACCCCTCCACTTT
many	NA	TRBV5-6	TRBJ1-5	CASSFRFSGGNQPQHF	TGTGCCAGCAGCTTTCGGTTTTCAGGCGGCAATCAGCCCCAGCATTTT
few	NA	TRBV7-3	TRBJ2-6	CASSPTGTGANVLTF	TGTGCCAGCAGCCCAACCGGGACAGGGGCCAACGTCCTGACTTTC
few	NA	TRBV10-3	TRBJ1-1	CAISESGQGYTEAFF	TGTGCCATCAGTGAGTCAGGGCAGGGGTACACTGAAGCTTTCTTT
many	TRBD1	TRBV7-8	TRBJ1-2	CASSAAFRDSYGYTF	TGTGCCAGCAGCGCAGCTTTCCGGGACAGCTATGGCTACACCTTC
many	NA	TRBV9	TRBJ1-4	CASSVGVGGGELNEKLFF	TGTGCCAGCAGCGTAGGGGTGGGAGGTGGGGAATTGAATGAAAAACTGTTTTTT
NA	TRBD1	TRBV6-6	TRBJ2-7	CASSSPGQSYEQYF	TGTGCCAGCAGTTCTCCGGGACAGAGCTACGAGCAGTACTTC
few	NA	TRBV16	TRBJ1-5	CASSQSGQSNQPQHF	TGTGCCAGCAGCCAATCGGGGCAGAGCAATCAGCCCCAGCATTTT
NA	NA	TRBV5-1	TRBJ1-5	CASSLGTDNNQPQHF	TGCGCCAGCAGCTTGGGGACAGACAACAATCAGCCCCAGCATTTT
NA	NA	TRBV6-2/TRBV6-3	TRBJ2-1	CASSFWAGYNEQFF	TGTGCCAGCAGTTTTTGGGCGGGTTACAATGAGCAGTTCTTC
NA	TRBD1	TRBV30	TRBJ2-7	CAWSVRTGGEQYF	TGTGCCTGGAGTGTACGGACAGGGGGCGAGCAGTACTTC
many	TRBD2	TRBV4-2	TRBJ2-7	CASSPVLGGGGVRDEQYF	TGTGCCAGCAGCCCAGTTCTCGGCGGCGGGGGAGTCCGGGACGAGCAGTACTTC
NA	NA	TRBV28	TRBJ1-1	CASSQKVRRNTEAFF	TGTGCCAGCAGCCAGAAGGTCCGCAGGAACACTGAAGCTTTCTTT
NA	TRBD1	TRBV6-5	TRBJ1-2	CASSPFQGVGYTF	TGTGCCAGCAGTCCCTTCCAGGGGGTGGGCTACACCTTC
NA	NA	TRBV20-1	TRBJ1-2	CSLHTGRYYTF	TGCAGTCTTCATACGGGACGCTACTACACCTTC
NA	NA	TRBV5-4	TRBJ2-1	CASSFLAAGGDEQFF	TGTGCCAGCAGCTTCTTAGCGGCGGGCGGGGATGAGCAGTTCTTC
few	TRBD1	TRBV27	TRBJ1-2	CASSPRADRENYGYTF	TGTGCCAGCAGTCCCCGGGCGGACAGGGAGAACTATGGCTACACCTTC
many	TRBD2	TRBV13	TRBJ2-2	CASSSSNPGLAGGTAGELFF	TGTGCCAGCAGCTCTTCGAATCCGGGACTAGCGGGAGGGACTGCCGGGGAGCTGTTTTTT
once	TRBD1	TRBV7-6	TRBJ1-2	CASSPSRDRSYYGYTF	TGTGCCAGCAGCCCTTCGCGGGACAGATCCTACTATGGCTACACCTTC
few	TRBD1	TRBV27	TRBJ1-2	CASSKYRDREGYTF	TGTGCCAGCAGTAAATACCGGGACAGGGAGGGCTACACCTTC
NA	TRBD1	TRBV11-2	TRBJ1-5	CASSFLDRAGTNQPQHF	TGTGCCAGCAGCTTCCTTGACAGGGCGGGCACCAATCAGCCCCAGCATTTT
few	TRBD2	TRBV3-1	TRBJ2-5	CASSQQDRTSGQETQYF	TGTGCCAGCAGCCAACAAGATAGAACTAGCGGCCAAGAGACCCAGTACTTC
NA	NA	TRBV11-2	TRBJ1-2	CASSFYICSARSFQGAYGYTF	NA
many	NA	TRBV20-1	TRBJ2-7	CSASLAGISYEQYF	TGCAGTGCTAGCCTGGCGGGGATCTCCTACGAGCAGTACTTC
many	TRBD2	TRBV7-8	TRBJ2-3	CASRKRRGARTDTQYF	TGTGCCAGCAGAAAGAGGCGGGGGGCCAGAACAGATACGCAGTATTTT
NA	NA	TRBV7-9	TRBJ1-1	CASNPGRDTEAFF	TGTGCCAGCAACCCGGGACGAGACACTGAAGCTTTCTTT
many	TRBD2	TRBV5-1	TRBJ2-3	CASSRALAAWDTQYF	TGCGCCAGCAGCCGGGCACTAGCGGCGTGGGATACGCAGTATTTT
many	TRBD1	TRBV27	TRBJ2-5	CASSRIRDSQETQYF	TGTGCCAGCAGTAGAATCCGGGACAGCCAAGAGACCCAGTACTTC
NA	NA	TRBV19	TRBJ1-5	CARASGVWGQPQHF	TGTGCTAGAGCATCGGGGGTATGGGGACAGCCCCAGCATTTT
NA	TRBD1	TRBV11-3	TRBJ1-4	CASSPLRGGPGKANEKLFF	TGTGCCAGCAGCCCTTTGAGAGGGGGCCCGGGGAAGGCTAATGAAAAACTGTTTTTT
many	NA	TRBV7-3	TRBJ2-1	CASSSAPGRDEQFF	TGTGCCAGCAGCTCTGCGCCCGGGCGCGATGAGCAGTTCTTC
many	TRBD2	TRBV7-2	TRBJ2-1	CASRGLAGTRTVF	TGTGCCAGCAGGGGACTAGCGGGAACCCGGACCGTCTTC
few	NA	TRBV9	TRBJ2-1	CASSPARLAGASRLGEQFF	TGTGCCAGCAGCCCAGCAAGGTTGGCGGGGGCGTCTCGGCTCGGTGAGCAGTTCTTC
NA	NA	TRBV7-3	TRBJ2-5	CASSQGPGPQETQHF	TGTGCCAGCAGCCAGGGCCCAGGGCCTCAAGAGACCCAGCACTTC
many	TRBD2	TRBV25-1	TRBJ2-1	CASMPSGYSYNEQFF	TGTGCCAGCATGCCTAGCGGCTACTCCTACAATGAGCAGTTCTTC
NA	NA	TRBV6-4	TRBJ2-3	CASSDSGGDEQYF	TGTGCCAGCAGTGACTCAGGGGGGGATGAGCAGTATTTT
NA	NA	TRBV7-9	TRBJ1-6	CASSANEGSPLHF	TGTGCCAGCAGCGCAAATGAGGGATCACCCCTCCACTTT
NA	TRBD2	TRBV7-3	TRBJ2-3	CASSPRLAGPTDTQYF	TGTGCCAGCAGCCCGAGACTAGCGGGGCCCACAGATACGCAGTATTTT
many	NA	TRBV9	TRBJ2-3	CASSAGQLGTDTQYF	TGTGCCAGCAGCGCCGGACAGTTGGGGACAGATACGCAGTATTTT
many	TRBD1	TRBV20-1	TRBJ2-1	CSARDLRDRGNMQFF	TGCAGTGCTAGAGATTTAAGGGACAGGGGAAATATGCAGTTCTTC
NA	TRBD2	TRBV7-9	TRBJ2-5	CASSLMFAAGGNTHTQYF	TGTGCCAGCAGCTTAATGTTTGCAGCGGGGGGGAATACACATACGCAGTACTTC
many	NA	TRBV25-1	TRBJ1-2	CASSGPQSPWNYGYTF	TGTGCCAGCAGTGGGCCACAGTCTCCTTGGAACTATGGCTACACCTTC